The rows below give T cell receptor beta chains drawn from one sample of a study of T-cell reconstitution after alpha-beta-depleted transplantation in children. TCRdb re-called the PCR reads through MiXCR, storing one row per CDR3 protein. The sample holds around 580,000 distinct CDR3 sequences; about 21% are singletons and the top ten take 14%. The sequencing used PBMCs, mostly from graft donor cells, collected 360 days after TCRalphabeta/CD19-depleted stem cell transplant. The receptors originated from a boy in the first two years of life who had a stem cell transplant for acute myeloid leukemia, so the T cells may come from the graft donor. The CDR3 runs from the conserved cysteine through the conserved F or W. D genes are given only for firm matches. Clone size is stated in some rows and not others, as once, few, many or a class when expanded.

. TRBJ1-3 TRBV7-2 . TGTGCCAGCAGCTACAACCCTCTGACACAGAGGGGAAACACCATATATTTT CASSYNPLTQRGNTIYF
. TRBJ2-2 TRBV19 . TGTGCCAGTAGTATAGGAGGGAGTGGCGGGGAGCTGTTTTTT CASSIGGSGGELFF
many TRBJ2-2 TRBV20-1 . TGCAGTGCTAGAGATCTTCGAGGGACCGGGGAGCTGTTTTTT CSARDLRGTGELFF
few TRBJ2-1 TRBV29-1 . TGCAGCGTTGTCGCCAGGGGTTCCTACAATGAGCAGTTCTTC CSVVARGSYNEQFF
few TRBJ1-1 TRBV6-5 TRBD1 TGTGCCAGCAGTTACCTACCCCAGGGGGTGAACACTGAAGCTTTCTTT CASSYLPQGVNTEAFF
many TRBJ2-3 TRBV28 . TGTGCCAGCAGTTTATATCAGCAGAGCACAGATACGCAGTATTTT CASSLYQQSTDTQYF
many TRBJ1-3 TRBV29-1 . TGCAGCGTTGAAGTTGGAAACACCATATATTTT CSVEVGNTIYF
. TRBJ2-7 TRBV29-1 . TGCAGCGTTGAAGAGGCGGGGGCGACAGGGCCCTACGAGCAGTACTTC CSVEEAGATGPYEQYF
. TRBJ2-4 TRBV7-9 . TGTGCCAGCAGCAGAGAAGGTCCCACGCTGGCCAAAAACATTCAGTACTTC CASSREGPTLAKNIQYF
few TRBJ1-1 TRBV15 . TGTGCCACCAGCAGAGGAAGGTTGGAGAACACTGAAGCTTTCTTT CATSRGRLENTEAFF
. TRBJ2-1 TRBV4-2 TRBD2 TGTGCCAGCCGATCAGGTTGGGACGACGGACTAGCGGGGGACCCCTACAATGAGCAGTTCTTC CASRSGWDDGLAGDPYNEQFF
many TRBJ2-1 TRBV20-1 . TGCAGTGCTAGAGATCTCACCAGGGGCGGGGTGGGGGTGAATGAGCAGTTCTTC CSARDLTRGGVGVNEQFF
many TRBJ2-3 TRBV20-1 TRBD2 TGCAGTGCGTCGCCTCTCCTACGGGGGGGAGGCACAGATACGCAGTATTTT CSASPLLRGGGTDTQYF
. TRBJ1-2 TRBV20-1 TRBD1 TGCAGTGCTAGAGCTGCCGGGACAGACTATGGCTACACCTTC CSARAAGTDYGYTF
. TRBJ2-1 TRBV6-1 . TGTGCCAGCAGCCGGGTAGGTTATACGGGTAATGAGCAGTTCTTC CASSRVGYTGNEQFF
. TRBJ2-1 TRBV12-3/TRBV12-4 . TGTGCCAGCAGTTTACGTTGGGGCACCTACAATGAGCAGTTCTTC CASSLRWGTYNEQFF
. TRBJ1-1 TRBV6-1 . TGTGCCACCAGTAAGGGGGGTTCCGGGGCTGAAGCTTTCTTT CATSKGGSGAEAFF
many TRBJ1-5 TRBV12-3/TRBV12-4 TRBD1 TGTGCCAGCTCCGCCGACAGGGGAGGAAGGAATCAGCCCCAGCATTTT CASSADRGGRNQPQHF
. TRBJ2-7 TRBV5-6 . TGTGCCAGCAGCTCGGGACGGATTGGCGAGCAGTACTTC CASSSGRIGEQYF
. TRBJ2-7 TRBV7-3 . TGTGCCAGCAGCTTTGACGAGACCTACGAGCAGTACTTC CASSFDETYEQYF
. TRBJ2-2 TRBV7-2 TRBD2 TGTGCCAGCAGCTTCCTCGCGGGGGGGCCGGGCGGGGAGCTGTTTTTT CASSFLAGGPGGELFF
many TRBJ2-2 TRBV3-1 . TGTGCCAGCAGCCTGTATACCACGAACACCGGGGAGCTGTTTTTT CASSLYTTNTGELFF